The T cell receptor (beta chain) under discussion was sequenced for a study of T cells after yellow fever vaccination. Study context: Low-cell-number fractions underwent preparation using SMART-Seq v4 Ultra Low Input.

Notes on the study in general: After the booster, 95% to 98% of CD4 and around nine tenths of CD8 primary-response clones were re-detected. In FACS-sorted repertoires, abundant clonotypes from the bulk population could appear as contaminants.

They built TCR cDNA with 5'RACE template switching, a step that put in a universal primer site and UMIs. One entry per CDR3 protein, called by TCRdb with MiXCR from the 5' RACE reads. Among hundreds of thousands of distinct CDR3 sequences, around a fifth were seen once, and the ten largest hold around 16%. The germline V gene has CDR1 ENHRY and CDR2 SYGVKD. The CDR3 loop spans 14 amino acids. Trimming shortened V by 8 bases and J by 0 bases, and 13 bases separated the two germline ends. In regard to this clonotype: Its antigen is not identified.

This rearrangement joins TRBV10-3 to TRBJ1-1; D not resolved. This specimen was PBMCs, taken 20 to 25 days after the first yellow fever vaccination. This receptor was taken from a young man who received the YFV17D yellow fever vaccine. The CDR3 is CAIAGDTMNTEAFF. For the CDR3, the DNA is TGTGCCATCGCGGGCGATACAATGAACACTGAAGCTTTCTTT.